The 18 T cell receptor beta chains below come from one sample, sequenced in a study of patients and donors after allogeneic stem cell transplantation. MiXCR was run by TCRdb on the RT-PCR reads, yielding one entry per CDR3 protein. The repertoire holds 190,000 or so distinct CDR3 sequences, with 40% to 45% as singletons. What was sequenced was blood, either unsorted or a sorted T cell fraction (not recorded which). These receptors came from a human donor who was either an allogeneic HSCT recipient or a stem cell or donor lymphocyte infusion donor (not recorded which). It is not recorded whose cells these are; they may come from a transplant donor.

This rearrangement joins TRBV12-3 or TRBV12-4 to TRBJ2-1; possibly TRBD1 or TRBD2 for D (6 bases each). The V and J ends lost 4 bases and 1 base respectively, with 14 bases between them. This CDR3 region has 16 residues. CDR3 nucleotides: TGTGCCAGCAGTTCGAAGGGGGGAAGATCCTACAATGAGCAGTTCTTC. This sequence encodes CASSSKGGRSYNEQFF.

V and J are TRBV9 and TRBJ2-2; the D gene could be TRBD1 or TRBD2 (5 bases each). The V end was cut by 4 bases, the J end by 6 bases, with 10 bases between. Per the germline V gene, CDR1 is SGDLS and CDR2 is YYNGEE. CDR3 length: 13 residues. CDR3 bases: TGTGCCAGCAGCCCAGGGAGCGCCGGGGAGCTGTTTTTT. Protein product: CASSPGSAGELFF.

A few counts support this clonotype. The chain has TRBV12-3 or TRBV12-4 and TRBJ2-3, with 13 bases lining up with TRBD2. CDR3 length: 15 residues. With V trimmed by 7 bases and J by 4 bases, 5 bases remained unmatched. In nucleotides, the CDR3 is TGTGCCAGCACCCTACTAGCGGGAGGGGCAGATACGCAGTATTTT. Translation: CASTLLAGGADTQYF.

The chain is built from TRBV30 and TRBJ1-1; no reliable D call. V was cut by 0 bases and J by 1 base, with 3 bases left in between. CDR1 and CDR2 (germline): GTSNPN, SVGIG (reference sequence). The CDR3 extends over 12 amino acids. The CDR3 region has the DNA TGTGCCTGGAGTGTGAAGAACACTGAAGCTTTCTTT. Translation: CAWSVKNTEAFF.

The chain uses TRBV12-3 or TRBV12-4 and TRBJ2-1; D ambiguous. This CDR3 comprises 13 residues. V was cut by 3 bases and J by 6 bases, with 9 bases left in between. CDR3 amino acids: CASSFGQVNEQFF. CDR3 sequence (DNA): TGTGCCAGCAGTTTTGGCCAGGTCAATGAGCAGTTCTTC.

In this sample, this clonotype turned up a few times. The chain recombines TRBV7-9 with TRBJ2-2; D unclear. Germline V gives CDR1 SEHNR, CDR2 FQNEAQ (reference sequence). The CDR3 sequence is 13 residues long. Trimming removed 1 base from V and 6 bases from J, with 6 bases in between. The CDR3 sequence: CASSLEGPGELFF. Written as DNA, the CDR3 is TGTGCCAGCAGCTTAGAAGGACCCGGGGAGCTGTTTTTT.

The V gene is TRBV25-1, the J gene TRBJ1-1; D is perhaps TRBD1 (5 bases). Germline CDR1 MGHDK, CDR2 SYGVNS. The CDR3 is 14 residues long. V was cut by 1 base and J by 2 bases, with 8 bases left in between. CDR3 loop: CASSEWGGNTEAFF. The CDR3 nucleotides are TGTGCCAGCAGTGAATGGGGGGGTAACACTGAAGCTTTCTTT.

This clonotype came up a few times. An end of the junction differs from the germline gene, which may be a read error. V and J are TRBV7-9 and TRBJ2-4, with unresolved D. CDR1 is SEHNR, CDR2 FQNEAQ, per germline (reference sequence). The CDR3 is 12 residues long. The CDR3 region is CASSFDGSRTTF. The CDR3 nucleotides are TGTGCCAGCAGCTTTGACGGATCTCGGACCACTTTC.

This clonotype was seen once. This sequence joins TRBV6-2 or TRBV6-3 and TRBJ2-3, with D uncertain. Trimming stripped 2 bases from V and 1 base from J, with 19 bases between. Germline V lookup: CDR1 MNHEY, CDR2 SVGEGT. The CDR3 runs to 18 residues. CDR3 amino acids: CASSYQLDPKGGTDTQYF. The CDR3 DNA is TGTGCCAGCAGTTACCAACTGGACCCCAAGGGTGGCACAGATACGCAGTATTTT.

The chain recombines TRBV5-4 with TRBJ1-3, with unresolved D. CDR1 is SGHNT, CDR2 YYREEE, per germline (reference sequence). CDR3 length: 16 residues. Trimming cost V 0 bases and J 3 bases, with 13 bases left between them. The CDR3 region is CASSLELPVYGNTIYF. CDR3 nucleotides: TGTGCCAGCAGCTTGGAGCTACCAGTGTATGGAAACACCATATATTTT. Full variable domain (remainder filled in from reference TRBV5-4 and TRBJ1-3): ETGVTQSPTHLIKTRGQQVTLRCSSQSGHNTVSWYQQALGQGPQFIFQYYREEENGRGNFPPRFSGLQFPNYSSELNVNALELDDSALYLCASSLELPVYGNTIYFGEGSWLTVV.

This clonotype has only one observation. The genes are TRBV5-6 and TRBJ1-3; D gene unclear. V lost 4 bases and J 0 bases, leaving 17 bases between the germline ends. Germline CDR1 is SGHDT and CDR2 is YYEEEE. The CDR3 spans 17 residues. Here the CDR3 DNA reads TGTGCCAGCAGCGTCATCCACGGGAGCAACTCTGGAAACACCATATATTTT. Amino acid sequence: CASSVIHGSNSGNTIYF.

This clonotype was observed a handful of times. The J gene is TRBJ1-1, the V gene TRBV7-2; D is unresolved. V gave up 6 bases and J gave up 1 base, with 9 bases separating them. From germline, CDR1 is SGHTA and CDR2 FQGNSA. The CDR3 runs to 13 residues. CDR3 nucleotides: TGTGCCAGCAGTACTTGGGGGAACACTGAAGCTTTCTTT. Amino acid sequence: CASSTWGNTEAFF.

This clonotype was found once. This sequence joins TRBV5-6 and TRBJ2-1; possible D gene TRBD2, 5 bases. The CDR3 runs to 16 residues. The V gene's germline CDR1 is SGHDT and CDR2 YYEEEE. The germline V and J ends were trimmed by 4 bases and 6 bases, with 20 bases remaining between them. Here the CDR3 reads CASSPLGEKGINEQFF. CDR3 DNA sequence: TGTGCCAGCAGCCCGCTTGGGGAGAAAGGGATCAATGAGCAGTTCTTC. The complete variable domain, with remaining parts taken from reference TRBV5-6 and TRBJ2-1, reads DAGVTQSPTHLIKTRGQQVTLRCSPKSGHDTVSWYQQALGQGPQFIFQYYEEEERQRGNFPDRFSGHQFPNYSSELNVNALLLGDSALYLCASSPLGEKGINEQFFGPGTRLTVL.

The V gene is TRBV4-3, the J gene TRBJ1-1; a weak D match, TRBD1 (5 bases). V lost 0 bases and J lost 10, with 12 bases in between. The CDR3 covers 13 residues. Per the germline V gene, CDR1 is LGHNA and CDR2 is YSLEER. CDR3 residues: CASSQDGSRVAFF. The CDR3 DNA reads TGCGCCAGCAGCCAAGATGGGAGCAGGGTAGCTTTCTTT.

In this sample, this clonotype turned up a few times. This sequence joins TRBV18 and TRBJ1-1; a weak D match, TRBD1 (6 bases). Germline values: CDR1 KGHSH, CDR2 LQKENI. The CDR3 runs to 16 residues. Trimming removed 4 bases from V and 1 base from J, with 16 bases in between. The CDR3 protein is CASSLTQSDRNTEAFF. As DNA, the CDR3 is TGTGCCAGCTCACTAACCCAGTCGGACAGGAACACTGAAGCTTTCTTT.

The CDR3 loop reads CASSFRGLSTEAFF. The CDR3 region has the DNA TGTGCCAGCAGCTTTCGGGGTCTTAGCACTGAAGCTTTCTTT. The genes are TRBV7-9 and TRBJ1-1; D uncertain. Germline V gene data show CDR1 as SEHNR and CDR2 as FQNEAQ (reference sequence). The CDR3 runs to 14 residues. The germline V and J ends were trimmed by 3 bases and 4 bases, with 12 bases remaining between them. Supplemented by reference TRBV7-9 and TRBJ1-1, the full variable domain reads DTGVSQNPRHKITKRGQNVTFRCDPISEHNRLYWYRQTLGQGPEFLTYFQNEAQLEKSRLLSDRFSAERPKGSFSTLEIQRTEQGDSAMYLCASSFRGLSTEAFFGQGTRLTVV.

This clonotype came up a few times. The chain is built from TRBV7-9 and TRBJ1-5; TRBD1 might be the D (5 bases). Germline V gives CDR1 SEHNR, CDR2 FQNEAQ (reference sequence). The CDR3 length is 15 residues. Trimming removed 4 bases at V and 0 bases at J, with 10 bases between. The CDR3 reads CASSSTDNSNQPQHF. CDR3 sequence (DNA): TGTGCCAGCAGCTCGACAGATAATAGCAATCAGCCCCAGCATTTT.

CDR3 bases: TGTGCCAGCAGTGCGGGGTACTGTTTATTCCATGAGCAGTTCTTC. Translating it yields CASSAGYCLFHEQFF. V and J are TRBV2 and TRBJ2-1; maybe TRBD2 (5 bases). The V and J ends lost 4 bases and 8 bases respectively, with 18 bases between them. CDR3 size: 15 residues. In germline, CDR1 is SNHLY, CDR2 FYNNEI. The full variable domain, completed using reference TRBV2 and TRBJ2-1, is EPEVTQTPSHQVTQMGQEVILRCVPISNHLYFYWYRQILGQKVEFLVSFYNNEISEKSEIFDDQFSVERPDGSNFTLKIRSTKLEDSAMYFCASSAGYCLFHEQFFGPGTRLTVL.